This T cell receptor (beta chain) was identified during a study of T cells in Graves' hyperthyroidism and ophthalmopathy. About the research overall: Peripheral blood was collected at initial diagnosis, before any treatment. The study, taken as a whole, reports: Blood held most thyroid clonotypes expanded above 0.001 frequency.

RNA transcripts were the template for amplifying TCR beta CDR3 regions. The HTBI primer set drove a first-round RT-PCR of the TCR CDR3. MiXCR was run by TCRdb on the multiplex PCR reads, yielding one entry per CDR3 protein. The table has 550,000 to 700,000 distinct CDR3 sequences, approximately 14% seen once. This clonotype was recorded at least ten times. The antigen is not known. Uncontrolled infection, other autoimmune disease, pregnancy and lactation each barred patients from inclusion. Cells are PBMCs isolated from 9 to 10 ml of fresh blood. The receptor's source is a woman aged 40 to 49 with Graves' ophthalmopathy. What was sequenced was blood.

For the CDR3, the DNA is TGCGCCAGCAGCCAAGATCTGGTCTACGAGCAGTACTTC. As protein: CASSQDLVYEQYF. V and J are TRBV4-3 and TRBJ2-7; no firm D call. The CDR3 spans 13 residues. Germline V CDR1 and CDR2: LGHNA, YSLEER. V was cut by 0 bases and J by 3 bases, with 6 bases left in between.